A single sample is the source of the 32 T cell receptor beta chains below, sequenced in a study of T cells after yellow fever vaccination. TCRdb redid the calling of the 5' RACE reads with MiXCR, one entry per CDR3 protein. The profile shows about 320,000 distinct CDR3 sequences, around a tenth of them singletons. The material sequenced was CD4+ T cells sorted from PBMCs, taken 45 days after the yellow fever booster vaccination. Receptors originate from a man aged 18 to 35 who received the YFV17D yellow fever vaccine.

The rearrangement links TRBV6-1 to TRBJ2-2; possibly TRBD1 for D (9 bases). This CDR3 spans 13 amino acids. In germline, CDR1 is MNHNS, CDR2 SASEGT. Trimming took 7 bases from V and 15 from J, leaving 21 bases between them. The CDR3 region is CASTGRGQGDVFF. The CDR3 bases are TGTGCCAGCACCGGGAGGGGACAGGGAGATGTGTTTTTT.

V and J are TRBV5-4 and TRBJ1-1, with TRBD1 matching over 7 bases. The trim removed 0 bases at V and 5 bases at J, leaving 13 bases unmatched. Germline values: CDR1 SGHNT, CDR2 YYREEE (reference sequence). This CDR3 spans 17 amino acids. CDR3 sequence: CASSLGHSGTVGTEAFF. CDR3 nucleotide sequence: TGTGCCAGCAGCTTGGGCCATTCCGGGACAGTCGGAACTGAAGCTTTCTTT. Supplemented by reference TRBV5-4 and TRBJ1-1, the full variable domain reads ETGVTQSPTHLIKTRGQQVTLRCSSQSGHNTVSWYQQALGQGPQFIFQYYREEENGRGNFPPRFSGLQFPNYSSELNVNALELDDSALYLCASSLGHSGTVGTEAFFGQGTRLTVV.

The count of this clonotype is one. The chain links TRBV20-1 to TRBJ1-3; tentatively, D is TRBD1 (6 bases). Germline loops: CDR1 DFQATT, CDR2 SNEGSKA (reference sequence). CDR3 length: 14 residues. Trimming left V 6 bases short and J 2 bases short, with 14 bases between. In DNA form, the CDR3 reads TGCAGTGCCGGACGGACAGACCCTGGAAACACCATATATTTT. Residues: CSAGRTDPGNTIYF.

This clonotype has ten or more counts. The V call is TRBV5-1, the J call TRBJ1-5; possible D gene TRBD1, 6 bases. The V and J ends lost 7 bases and 3 bases respectively, with 11 bases between them. Germline CDR1 and CDR2: SGHRS and YFSETQ. The CDR3 runs to 13 residues. The CDR3 DNA follows: TGCGCCAGCGCCCAGGGGTTCAATCAGCCCCAGCATTTT. Protein sequence: CASAQGFNQPQHF.

This clonotype has at least ten counts. This chain uses TRBV5-4 with TRBJ2-3; tentatively, D is TRBD2 (5 bases). The V and J ends lost 1 base and 4 bases respectively, with 13 bases between them. This CDR3 comprises 15 residues. Germline CDR1 reads SGHNT; CDR2 reads YYREEE (reference sequence). CDR3 region: CASSLNPSSPDTQYF. The CDR3 nucleotides read TGTGCCAGCAGCTTGAATCCTAGCAGTCCAGATACGCAGTATTTT. The full variable domain, with the rest looked up from reference TRBV5-4 and TRBJ2-3, is ETGVTQSPTHLIKTRGQQVTLRCSSQSGHNTVSWYQQALGQGPQFIFQYYREEENGRGNFPPRFSGLQFPNYSSELNVNALELDDSALYLCASSLNPSSPDTQYFGPGTRLTVL.

This clonotype was found many times. V is TRBV9 and J is TRBJ2-6; 7 positions agree with TRBD1. Looked up from germline, CDR1 is SGDLS and CDR2 is YYNGEE. This CDR3 has 16 residues. Trimming removed 3 bases from V and 0 bases from J; junction bases left unmatched: 3. The CDR3 loop is CASSETGASGANVLTF. CDR3 sequence (DNA): TGTGCCAGCAGCGAAACAGGGGCCTCTGGGGCCAACGTCCTGACTTTC. The complete variable domain, with remaining parts taken from reference TRBV9 and TRBJ2-6, reads DSGVTQTPKHLITATGQRVTLRCSPRSGDLSVYWYQQSLDQGLQFLIQYYNGEERAKGNILERFSAQQFPDLHSELNLSSLELGDSALYFCASSETGASGANVLTFGAGSRLTVL.

This clonotype turned up a few times. V is TRBV11-2 and J is TRBJ2-2; perhaps D is TRBD1 or TRBD2 (6 bases each). Germline assignment: CDR1 SGHAT and CDR2 FQNNGV. This CDR3 is built from 15 residues. The V end lost 2 bases, the J end lost 4 bases, and 11 bases lay between the germline ends. CDR3 DNA: TGTGCCAGCAGCTTATACGGAGGGGGCACCGGGGAGCTGTTTTTT. Translating gives CASSLYGGGTGELFF.

A word on this clonotype: This likely comes from a read error, as the CDR3 has no conserved phenylalanine or tryptophan at its end. V and J are TRBV19 and TRBJ1-2; 7 positions agree with TRBD1. CDR1 is LNHDA and CDR2 is SQIVND in the germline V gene (reference sequence). J lost 4 bases, V lost 5 bases, and 4 bases had no gene match. The CDR3 sequence is 13 residues long. The CDR3 DNA follows: TGTGCCAGTAGTCAGGACAGGCTCTATGGCTACACCTTA. Encoded protein: CASSQDRLYGYTL.

This clonotype was seen at least ten times. This chain links TRBV20-1 with TRBJ2-3; maybe TRBD2 (6 bases). With 3 bases removed from V and 0 bases from J, the gap between germline ends came to 13 bases. CDR3 length: 15 residues. The V gene's germline CDR1 is DFQATT and CDR2 SNEGSKA (reference sequence). The CDR3 here is CSASRGTISTDTQYF. In DNA, the CDR3 is TGCAGTGCTAGCCGGGGGACCATTAGCACAGATACGCAGTATTTT.

The chain joins TRBV6-6 to TRBJ2-1; TRBD1 matches at 8 bases. The V segment lost 4 bases and the J segment 8 bases; nucleotides outside the gene matches: 7. Per the germline V gene, CDR1 is MNHNY and CDR2 is SVGAGI (reference sequence). This CDR3 contains 14 residues. This CDR3 is CASSSQDRVDEQFF. As DNA, the CDR3 is TGTGCCAGCAGTTCCCAGGACAGGGTAGATGAGCAGTTCTTC.

There are a few counts of this clonotype. A junction end diverges from the germline sequence, so it may reflect a read error. The chain carries TRBV12-3 or TRBV12-4 and TRBJ2-3; possibly TRBD1 for D (5 bases). The CDR3 is 12 residues long. CDR3 nucleotide sequence: TGTGCCAGCAGTTTAGGGCAGGGATTGACACATTTT. Amino acids: CASSLGQGLTHF.

V is TRBV2 and J is TRBJ2-3, with a possible D match to TRBD2 (7 bases). V was cut by 9 bases and J by 5 bases, with 24 bases left in between. Germline V gene lookup returns CDR1 SNHLY and CDR2 FYNNEI. This CDR3 has 16 amino acids. CDR3 sequence (DNA): TGTGCCAGTTCCACCAGTAGGGGGGGCCGAGAAGATACGCAGTATTTT. Its protein is CASSTSRGGREDTQYF. Full variable domain (outside the CDR3, taken from reference TRBV2 and TRBJ2-3): EPEVTQTPSHQVTQMGQEVILRCVPISNHLYFYWYRQILGQKVEFLVSFYNNEISEKSEIFDDQFSVERPDGSNFTLKIRSTKLEDSAMYFCASSTSRGGREDTQYFGPGTRLTVL.

V is TRBV18 and J is TRBJ1-1; 7 bases are a match to TRBD1. The J segment lost 11 bases and the V segment lost 6 bases, leaving 12 bases of the junction unmatched. Per germline, CDR1 KGHSH and CDR2 LQKENI. CDR3 length equals 13 residues. CDR3 sequence reads: CASSPQGDNEAFF. The CDR3 DNA follows: TGTGCCAGCTCGCCCCAGGGGGATAATGAGGCTTTCTTT.

Many counts were recorded for this clonotype. The rearrangement joins TRBV5-1 to TRBJ2-3, with TRBD2 matching over 8 bases. CDR1 is SGHRS and CDR2 is YFSETQ in the germline V gene. V dropped 3 bases and J dropped 6; count of bases not matched to a gene: 3. The CDR3 runs to 13 residues. Here the CDR3 DNA reads TGCGCCAGCAGCTCCAGGACTAGCGATACGCAGTATTTT. Protein product: CASSSRTSDTQYF.

The chain recombines TRBV5-6 with TRBJ1-1; TRBD1 is a possible D gene (5 bases). V lost 4 bases, J lost 5 bases, and 15 bases lay in between. CDR1 is SGHDT and CDR2 is YYEEEE in the germline V gene. CDR3 length equals 14 residues. CDR3 DNA: TGTGCCAGCAGCCAAGGGGTGGGATCGACTGAAGCTTTCTTT. It is translated as CASSQGVGSTEAFF.

The chain joins TRBV20-1 to TRBJ1-6; D unclear. There are 12 residues in the CDR3. V was clipped by 6 bases and J by 8 bases, with 11 bases between them. Germline CDR1 reads DFQATT; CDR2 reads SNEGSKA (reference sequence). This CDR3 reads CSATDPHSPLHF. The CDR3, as DNA: TGCAGTGCCACTGACCCTCATTCACCCCTCCACTTT.

The genes are TRBV20-1 and TRBJ1-3; D remains ambiguous. This CDR3 comprises 14 residues. Germline CDR1 is DFQATT and CDR2 is SNEGSKA (reference sequence). V lost 0 bases and J lost 2, with 8 bases in between. Written as DNA, the CDR3 is TGCAGTGCTAGAGACCCAGGTGCTGGAAACACCATATATTTT. This sequence encodes CSARDPGAGNTIYF.

This clonotype came up many times. The genes are TRBV18 and TRBJ1-1; unclear D gene. Germline values: CDR1 KGHSH, CDR2 LQKENI. The CDR3 is 15 amino acids. V lost 2 bases, J lost 1 base, and 11 bases lay in between. CDR3 residues: CASSPRSQRNTEAFF. CDR3 DNA: TGTGCCAGCTCACCAAGGTCACAGCGGAACACTGAAGCTTTCTTT.

This clonotype was detected only a few times. The gene calls are TRBV28 and TRBJ2-7; D possibly matches TRBD1 or TRBD2 (6 bases each). The length of the CDR3 is 14 residues. V was pared by 7 bases and J by 4 bases, with 17 bases between. CDR1 is MDHEN and CDR2 is SYDVKM in the germline V gene. CDR3 coding DNA: TGTGCCAGCAAGGACGGGGGCAACCTGTACGAGCAGTACGTC. It codes for CASKDGGNLYEQYV.

This clonotype was detected many times. The chain uses TRBV10-3 and TRBJ1-5, with a weak D call TRBD1 (6 bases). V was trimmed by 8 bases and J by 4 bases, leaving 15 bases between them. The CDR3 covers 14 residues. CDR1 and CDR2 from the germline V gene are ENHRY and SYGVKD. The chain's CDR3 is CAISQPGANQPQHF. The CDR3 DNA follows: TGTGCCATCTCGCAACCGGGGGCAAATCAGCCCCAGCATTTT.

Many counts were recorded for this clonotype. V and J are TRBV5-5 and TRBJ1-6; perhaps TRBD1 as D (5 bases). The V gene's germline CDR1 is SGHKS and CDR2 YYEKEE (reference sequence). There are 14 residues in the CDR3. The ends were cut back, 1 base at V and 9 bases at J, with 11 bases in the middle. Written as DNA, the CDR3 is TGTGCCAGCAGCTTGCAGGGAGGTACTTCACCCCTCCACTTT. Protein product: CASSLQGGTSPLHF.

This clonotype was counted between two and nine times. This chain joins TRBV3-1 and TRBJ1-1, with D possibly TRBD1 on 5 matching bases. Germline V CDR1 and CDR2: LGHDT, YNNKEL (reference sequence). V was cut by 4 bases and J by 5 bases, with 17 bases left in between. The CDR3 totals 15 residues. The CDR3 coding sequence is TGTGCCAGCAGCCCCAGCGAGGGGCCCCAAACTGAAGCTTTCTTT. Its translation: CASSPSEGPQTEAFF. Full variable domain (missing parts from reference TRBV3-1 and TRBJ1-1): DTAVSQTPKYLVTQMGNDKSIKCEQNLGHDTMYWYKQDSKKFLKIMFSYNNKELIINETVPNRFSPKSPDKAHLNLHINSLELGDSAVYFCASSPSEGPQTEAFFGQGTRLTVV.

The chain recombines TRBV5-1 with TRBJ2-3; possible D gene TRBD2, 6 bases. The V end lost 3 bases, the J end lost 6 bases, and 14 bases lay between the germline ends. In germline, CDR1 is SGHRS, CDR2 YFSETQ. The CDR3 covers 14 residues. CDR3: CASSSGGTGDTQYF. DNA for the CDR3: TGCGCCAGCAGCTCTGGAGGGACGGGTGATACGCAGTATTTT.

The chain employs TRBV9 and TRBJ1-4, with TRBD1 as a possible D gene (5 bases). The CDR3 is 13 residues long. The germline CDR1 and CDR2 sequences are SGDLS and YYNGEE. V lost 4 bases to trimming and J lost 10 bases, with 14 bases between them. The CDR3 protein is CASSRDGGGKLFF. The DNA for the CDR3 is TGTGCCAGCAGCCGGGACGGCGGAGGAAAACTGTTTTTT.

This clonotype was found a few times. This rearrangement joins TRBV7-3 to TRBJ2-3; possibly TRBD1 or TRBD2 for D (6 bases each). V shed 7 bases and J shed 2 bases, with 16 bases lying between them. This CDR3 has 15 residues. Per the germline V gene, CDR1 is SGHTA and CDR2 is FQGTGA. The DNA of the CDR3 is TGTGCCAGCATCCCCCCGAGGGGGGCCACAGATACGCAGTATTTT. It yields the protein CASIPPRGATDTQYF. The variable domain in full, with the rest retrieved from reference TRBV7-3 and TRBJ2-3, is GAGVSQTPSNKVTEKGKYVELRCDPISGHTALYWYRQSLGQGPEFLIYFQGTGAADDSGLPNDRFFAVRPEGSVSTLKIQRTERGDSAVYLCASIPPRGATDTQYFGPGTRLTVL.

This CDR3 reads CASSQDTGLGAKLFF. The CDR3 DNA follows: TGCGCCAGCAGCCAAGATACGGGGCTTGGGGCGAAACTGTTTTTT. The V gene is TRBV4-1, the J gene TRBJ1-4; tentatively, D is TRBD1 (5 bases). The V end lost 0 bases, the J end lost 11 bases, and 16 bases lay between the germline ends. CDR3 length: 15 amino acids. Germline V gives CDR1 MGHRA, CDR2 YSYEKL.

This clonotype has just a few counts. The chain recombines TRBV12-3 or TRBV12-4 with TRBJ2-5, with D perhaps TRBD1 (5 bases). With 2 bases removed from V and 7 bases from J, the gap between germline ends came to 11 bases. The CDR3 is made up of 13 amino acids. The CDR3 reads CASSLPGPATQYF. The DNA of the CDR3 is TGTGCCAGCAGTTTACCAGGGCCGGCGACCCAGTACTTC.

This chain uses TRBV20-1 with TRBJ2-3; D perhaps matches TRBD1 (6 bases). Germline loops: CDR1 DFQATT, CDR2 SNEGSKA (reference sequence). This CDR3 has 11 amino acids. The V end lost 5 bases, the J end lost 5 bases, and 8 bases lay between the germline ends. The CDR3 is CSAEQGDTQYF. CDR3 DNA: TGCAGTGCTGAACAGGGAGATACGCAGTATTTT.

This chain connects TRBV7-9 to TRBJ1-3, with a weak D call TRBD1 (6 bases). This CDR3 contains 15 residues. Trimming took 6 bases from V and 0 from J, leaving 12 bases between them. Germline V gene sequence: CDR1 SEHNR, CDR2 FQNEAQ (reference sequence). This chain's CDR3 is CASRTPGHSGNTIYF. In nucleotides, the CDR3 is TGTGCCAGCAGGACCCCGGGACACTCTGGAAACACCATATATTTT. The full variable domain, rest sourced from reference TRBV7-9 and TRBJ1-3, is DTGVSQNPRHKITKRGQNVTFRCDPISEHNRLYWYRQTLGQGPEFLTYFQNEAQLEKSRLLSDRFSAERPKGSFSTLEIQRTEQGDSAMYLCASRTPGHSGNTIYFGEGSWLTVV.

CDR3 sequence (DNA): TGCAGTGCTAGAAGACCGGGTCAGACCTACGAGCAGTACTTC. Encoded protein: CSARRPGQTYEQYF. The chain uses TRBV20-1 and TRBJ2-7; D gene uncertain. The CDR3 length is 14 residues. The V gene's germline CDR1 is DFQATT and CDR2 SNEGSKA (reference sequence). Trimming pared 2 bases from V and 2 bases from J, leaving 13 bases between.

This sequence joins TRBV7-9 and TRBJ2-4, with D unresolved. This CDR3 region has 14 residues. The V end lost 5 bases, the J end lost 0 bases, and 8 bases lay between the germline ends. The germline CDR1 and CDR2 sequences are SEHNR and FQNEAQ (reference sequence). CDR3 DNA: TGTGCCAGCAGCCCGAGAATAGCCAAAAACATTCAGTACTTC. Encoded protein: CASSPRIAKNIQYF.

The chain carries TRBV12-3 or TRBV12-4 and TRBJ2-4; 7 bases fit TRBD1. Trimming at V came to 4 bases and at J to 4 bases, leaving 16 bases not matched to a gene. The CDR3 length is 18 residues. CDR3 nucleotides: TGTGCCAGCAGTTACGACCAACGAGGGACAGTAAGGAAAAACATTCAGTACTTC. It yields the protein CASSYDQRGTVRKNIQYF.